This T cell receptor beta chain was recorded in a study of radiotherapy plus CTLA-4 blockade in lung cancer. TCRdb's table, derived via immunoSEQ multiplex PCR, lists solely in-frame clones and lacks some. The sample includes about 110,000 clones, 81% of them seen just once. Findings and caveats of the study: Expansion in blood of tumor-derived TCR clones was seen after radiotherapy plus ipilimumab.

Trimming took 3 bases from V and 4 from J, leaving 18 bases between them. The CDR3 has 16 residues. In germline, CDR1 is MGHRA, CDR2 YSYEKL. In this sample, this clone turned up once. What it binds is not known. The chain uses TRBV4-1 and TRBJ1-2; D remains ambiguous. This specimen was peripheral blood, taken from a patient treated with radiotherapy plus ipilimumab. The receptor comes from a human donor with non-small cell lung cancer that progressed on radiotherapy plus ipilimumab. Some clones in this sample may be carry-over from other donors' samples. CDR3 protein: CASSQPFERRTYGYTF. In DNA form, the CDR3 reads TGCGCCAGCAGCCAGCCCTTCGAACGGCGAACCTATGGCTACACCTTC.